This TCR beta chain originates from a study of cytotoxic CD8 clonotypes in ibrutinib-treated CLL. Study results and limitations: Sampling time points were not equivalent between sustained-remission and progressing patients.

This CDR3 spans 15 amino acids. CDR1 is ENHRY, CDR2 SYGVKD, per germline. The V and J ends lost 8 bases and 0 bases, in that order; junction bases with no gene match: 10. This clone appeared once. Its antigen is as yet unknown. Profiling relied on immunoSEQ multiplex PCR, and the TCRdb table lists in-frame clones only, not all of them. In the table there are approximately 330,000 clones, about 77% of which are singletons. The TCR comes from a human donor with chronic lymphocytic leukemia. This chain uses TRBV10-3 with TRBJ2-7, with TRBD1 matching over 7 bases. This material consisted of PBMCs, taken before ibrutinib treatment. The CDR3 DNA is TGTGCCATCGGGCGAAGACAGGGTATCTCCTACGAGCAGTACTTC. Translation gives CAIGRRQGISYEQYF.